The 3 T cell receptor beta chains presented below share a single source sample, sequenced in a study of control samples from healthy donors and cancer patients. Assay used: immunoSEQ multiplex PCR; TCRdb lists only in-frame clones, some missing. The sample contains 160,000 or so clones, around 94% of which appear only once. The sequencing input was PBMCs. These receptors were collected from a man aged 55 to 70 with colorectal cancer.

V gene TRBV7-2 combines with J gene TRBJ2-2; 7 nucleotides match TRBD1. CDR1 SGHTA and CDR2 FQGNSA come from the germline V gene. The trim removed 7 bases at V and 5 bases at J, leaving 7 bases unmatched. The CDR3 is 14 residues long. The CDR3 bases are TGTGCCAGCACCGTTCTACAGGGGACCGGGGAGCTGTTTTTT. Translated, it gives CASTVLQGTGELFF.

V and J are TRBV29-1 and TRBJ2-3; D possibly matches TRBD1 or TRBD2 (6 bases each). Trimming pared 5 bases from V and 4 bases from J, leaving 16 bases between. Germline V gene lookup returns CDR1 SQVTM and CDR2 ANQGSEA. This CDR3 spans 14 amino acids. The CDR3 loop reads CSVLPGAGADTQYF. As DNA, the CDR3 is TGCAGCGTTTTGCCGGGGGCCGGCGCAGATACGCAGTATTTT.

J is TRBJ1-5 and V is TRBV2; D is undetermined. The germline V and J ends were trimmed by 1 base and 5 bases, with 9 bases remaining between them. CDR3 length equals 14 residues. Germline V lookup: CDR1 SNHLY, CDR2 FYNNEI. The CDR3 region has the DNA TGTGCCAGCAGTGAAGACGGGGTAGATCAGCCCCAGCATTTT. Amino acid sequence: CASSEDGVDQPQHF.